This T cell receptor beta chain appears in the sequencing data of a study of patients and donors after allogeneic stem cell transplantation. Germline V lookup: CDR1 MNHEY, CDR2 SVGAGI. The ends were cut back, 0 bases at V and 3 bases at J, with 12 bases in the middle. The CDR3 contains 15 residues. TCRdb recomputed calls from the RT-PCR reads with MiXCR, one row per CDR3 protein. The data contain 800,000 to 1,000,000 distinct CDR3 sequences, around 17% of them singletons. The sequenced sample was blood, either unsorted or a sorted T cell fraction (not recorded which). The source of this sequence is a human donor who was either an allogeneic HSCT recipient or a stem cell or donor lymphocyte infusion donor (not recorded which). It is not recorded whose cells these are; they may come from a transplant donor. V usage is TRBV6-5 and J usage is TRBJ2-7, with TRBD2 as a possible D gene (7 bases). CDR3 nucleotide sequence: TGTGCCAGCAGTTACTCCGGGGGGCCCAACTACGAGCAGTACTTC. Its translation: CASSYSGGPNYEQYF.